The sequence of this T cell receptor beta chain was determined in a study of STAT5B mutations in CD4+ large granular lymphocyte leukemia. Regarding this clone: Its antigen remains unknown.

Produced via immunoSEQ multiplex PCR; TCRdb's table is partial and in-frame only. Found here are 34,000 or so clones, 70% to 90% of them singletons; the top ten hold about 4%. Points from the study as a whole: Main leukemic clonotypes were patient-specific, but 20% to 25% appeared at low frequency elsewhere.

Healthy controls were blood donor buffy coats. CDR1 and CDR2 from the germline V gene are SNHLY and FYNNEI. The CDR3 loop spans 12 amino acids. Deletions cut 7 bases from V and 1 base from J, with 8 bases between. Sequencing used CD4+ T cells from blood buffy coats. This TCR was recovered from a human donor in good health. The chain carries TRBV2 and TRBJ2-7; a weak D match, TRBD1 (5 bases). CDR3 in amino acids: CASIKGSYEQYF. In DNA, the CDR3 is TGTGCCAGCATTAAGGGGTCCTACGAGCAGTACTTC.